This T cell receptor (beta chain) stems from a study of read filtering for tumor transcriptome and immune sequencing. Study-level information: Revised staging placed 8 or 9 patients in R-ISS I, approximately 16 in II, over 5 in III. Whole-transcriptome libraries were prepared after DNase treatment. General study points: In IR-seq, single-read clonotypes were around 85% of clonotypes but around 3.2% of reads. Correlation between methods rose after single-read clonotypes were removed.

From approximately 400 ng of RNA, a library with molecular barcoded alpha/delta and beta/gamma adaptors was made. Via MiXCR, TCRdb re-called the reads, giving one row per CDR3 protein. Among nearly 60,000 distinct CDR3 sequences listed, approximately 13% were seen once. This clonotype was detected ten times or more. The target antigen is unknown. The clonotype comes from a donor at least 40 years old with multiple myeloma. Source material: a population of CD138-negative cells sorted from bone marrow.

The CDR3 reads CASSELGETQYF. Written as DNA, the CDR3 is TGTGCCAGCAGTGAGTTGGGCGAGACCCAGTACTTC. The chain joins TRBV2 to TRBJ2-5; no clear D. Germline V gene lookup returns CDR1 SNHLY and CDR2 FYNNEI. The CDR3 loop spans 12 amino acids. Trimming removed 3 bases from V and 5 bases from J, with 7 bases in between. The variable domain in full, with the rest retrieved from reference TRBV2 and TRBJ2-5, is EPEVTQTPSHQVTQMGQEVILRCVPISNHLYFYWYRQILGQKVEFLVSFYNNEISEKSEIFDDQFSVERPDGSNFTLKIRSTKLEDSAMYFCASSELGETQYFGPGTRLLVL.